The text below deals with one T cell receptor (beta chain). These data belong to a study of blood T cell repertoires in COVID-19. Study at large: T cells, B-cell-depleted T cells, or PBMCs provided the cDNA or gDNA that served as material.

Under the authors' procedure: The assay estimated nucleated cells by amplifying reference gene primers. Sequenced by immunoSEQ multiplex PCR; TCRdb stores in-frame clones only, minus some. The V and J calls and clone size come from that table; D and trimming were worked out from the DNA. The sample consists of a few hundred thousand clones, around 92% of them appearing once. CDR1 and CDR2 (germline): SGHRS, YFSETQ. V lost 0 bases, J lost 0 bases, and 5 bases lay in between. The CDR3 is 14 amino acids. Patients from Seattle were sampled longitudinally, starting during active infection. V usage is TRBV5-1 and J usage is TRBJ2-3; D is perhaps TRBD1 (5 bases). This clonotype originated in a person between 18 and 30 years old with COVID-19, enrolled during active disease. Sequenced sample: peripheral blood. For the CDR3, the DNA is TGCGCCAGCAGCTTGGAGGGGAGCACAGATACGCAGTATTTT. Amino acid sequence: CASSLEGSTDTQYF.